This T cell receptor beta chain was obtained from a study of chemoradiotherapy in HPV16-positive cancers. Study background: Candidate HPV-specific clones and shared TCR motifs came from a couple of HPV16-positive patients.

Measured with immunoSEQ multiplex PCR; TCRdb has only the in-frame clones, and not every one. The data contain about 20,000 clones, approximately 89% of them singletons. On this clone itself: The target antigen is unknown.

V was clipped by 5 bases and J by 2 bases; unmatched bases: 7. Germline V gene data show CDR1 as PRHDT and CDR2 as FYEKMQ (reference sequence). The CDR3 runs 16 residues. Overall study findings and caveats: Candidate HPV-specific clones and E7-related TCR motifs grew in tumor during treatment. In HPV16-positive patients, HPV-responsive T-cell expansion tracked better recurrence-free survival.

Repeated repertoire sampling spanned the course of chemoradiotherapy. This rearrangement joins TRBV13 to TRBJ2-3; 10 bases align to TRBD2. The sequencing here drew on blood, taken from a patient who underwent chemoradiotherapy. This clonotype originated in a human donor with HPV-associated anogenital cancer. The CDR3 loop reads CASSPLSGRNTDTQYF. The CDR3 nucleotides read TGTGCCAGCAGCCCGCTTAGCGGGAGGAACACAGATACGCAGTATTTT.